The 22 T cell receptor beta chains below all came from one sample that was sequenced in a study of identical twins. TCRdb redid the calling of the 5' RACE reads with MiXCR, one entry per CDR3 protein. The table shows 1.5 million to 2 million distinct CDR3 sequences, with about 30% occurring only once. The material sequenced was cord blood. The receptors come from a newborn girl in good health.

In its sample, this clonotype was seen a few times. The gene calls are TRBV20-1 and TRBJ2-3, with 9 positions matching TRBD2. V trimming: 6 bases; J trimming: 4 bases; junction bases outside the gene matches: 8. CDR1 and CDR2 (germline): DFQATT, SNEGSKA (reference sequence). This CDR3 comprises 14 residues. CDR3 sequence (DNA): TGCAGTGCAACTCTTCTAGCGGGACCAGATACGCAGTATTTT. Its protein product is CSATLLAGPDTQYF.

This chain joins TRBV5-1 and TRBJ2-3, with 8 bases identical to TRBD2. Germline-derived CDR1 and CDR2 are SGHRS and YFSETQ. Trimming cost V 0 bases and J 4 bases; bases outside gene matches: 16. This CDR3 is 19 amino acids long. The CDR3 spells CASSLGPSGGFGSPDTQYF. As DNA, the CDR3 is TGCGCCAGCAGCTTGGGGCCCAGCGGGGGATTTGGGTCCCCAGATACGCAGTATTTT.

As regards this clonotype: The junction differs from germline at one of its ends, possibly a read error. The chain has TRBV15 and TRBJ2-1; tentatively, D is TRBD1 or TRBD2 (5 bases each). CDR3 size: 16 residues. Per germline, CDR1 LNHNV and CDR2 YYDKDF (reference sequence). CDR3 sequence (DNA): TGTGCCACCAGCAGAGATGCCCCGAGGGGTTACAATAAGCAGTTCTTC. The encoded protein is CATSRDAPRGYNKQFF.

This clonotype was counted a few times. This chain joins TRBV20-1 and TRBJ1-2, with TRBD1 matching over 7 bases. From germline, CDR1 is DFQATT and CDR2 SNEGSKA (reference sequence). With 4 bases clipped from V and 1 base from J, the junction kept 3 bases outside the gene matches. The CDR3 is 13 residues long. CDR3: CSATGGLNYGYTF. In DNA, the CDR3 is TGCAGTGCTACAGGGGGACTTAACTATGGCTACACCTTC.

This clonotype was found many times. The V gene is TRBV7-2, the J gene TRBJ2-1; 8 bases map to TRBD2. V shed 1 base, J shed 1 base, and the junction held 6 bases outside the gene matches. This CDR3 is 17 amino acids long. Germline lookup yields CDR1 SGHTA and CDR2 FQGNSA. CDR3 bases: TGTGCCAGCAGCTTAGTTCCGGGACTAGGATCCTACAATGAGCAGTTCTTC. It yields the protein CASSLVPGLGSYNEQFF.

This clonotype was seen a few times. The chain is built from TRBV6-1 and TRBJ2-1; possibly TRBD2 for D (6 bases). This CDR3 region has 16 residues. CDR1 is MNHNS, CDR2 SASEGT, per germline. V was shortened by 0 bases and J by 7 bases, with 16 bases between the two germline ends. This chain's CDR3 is CASSEARPEGRNEQFF. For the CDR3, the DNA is TGTGCCAGCAGTGAAGCCCGGCCGGAGGGGCGTAATGAGCAGTTCTTC.

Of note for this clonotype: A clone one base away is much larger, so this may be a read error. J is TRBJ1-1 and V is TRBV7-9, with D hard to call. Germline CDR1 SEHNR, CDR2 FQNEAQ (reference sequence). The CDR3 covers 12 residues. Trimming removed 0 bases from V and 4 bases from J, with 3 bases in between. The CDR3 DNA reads TGTGCCAGCAGCTTAGCCCCCACTGAAGCTTTCTTT. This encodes CASSLAPTEAFF.

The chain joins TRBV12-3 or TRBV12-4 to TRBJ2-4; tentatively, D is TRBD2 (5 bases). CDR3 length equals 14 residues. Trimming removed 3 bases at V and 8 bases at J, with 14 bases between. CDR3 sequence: CASSFNRGGDIQYF. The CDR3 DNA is TGTGCCAGCAGTTTTAATCGGGGTGGGGACATTCAGTACTTC.

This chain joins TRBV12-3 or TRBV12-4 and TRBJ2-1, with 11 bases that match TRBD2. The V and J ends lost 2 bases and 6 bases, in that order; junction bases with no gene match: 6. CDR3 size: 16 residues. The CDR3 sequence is CASSLRLAGGPNEQFF. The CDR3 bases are TGTGCCAGCAGTTTAAGGCTAGCGGGAGGCCCCAATGAGCAGTTCTTC.

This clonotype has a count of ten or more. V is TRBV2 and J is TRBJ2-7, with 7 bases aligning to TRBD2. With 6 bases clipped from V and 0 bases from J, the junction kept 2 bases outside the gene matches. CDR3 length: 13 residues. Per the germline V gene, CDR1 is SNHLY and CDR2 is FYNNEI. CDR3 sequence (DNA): TGTGCCAGCAGCGGGACTAACTCCTACGAGCAGTACTTC. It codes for CASSGTNSYEQYF.

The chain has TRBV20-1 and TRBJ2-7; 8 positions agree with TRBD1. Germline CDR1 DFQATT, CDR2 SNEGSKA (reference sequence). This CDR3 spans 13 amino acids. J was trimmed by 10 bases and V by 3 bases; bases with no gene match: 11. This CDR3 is CSARWDRQEAQYF. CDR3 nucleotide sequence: TGCAGTGCTAGGTGGGACAGGCAAGAGGCCCAGTACTTC.

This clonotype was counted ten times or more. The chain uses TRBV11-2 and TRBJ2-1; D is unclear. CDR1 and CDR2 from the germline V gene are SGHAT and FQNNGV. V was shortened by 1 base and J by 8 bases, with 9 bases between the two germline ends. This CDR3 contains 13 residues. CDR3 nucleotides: TGTGCCAGCAGCTTAGCCCCCCTCGATGAGCAGTTCTTC. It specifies CASSLAPLDEQFF.

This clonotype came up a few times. The DNA of the CDR3 is TGTGCCAGCAGCAGACATTCTTTGCCCAAAAACATTCAGTACTTC. Translated, it gives CASSRHSLPKNIQYF. This chain links TRBV12-3 or TRBV12-4 with TRBJ2-4; D not certain. Trimming took off 6 bases at V and 2 bases at J, with 14 bases between the two ends. The CDR3 sequence is 15 residues long.

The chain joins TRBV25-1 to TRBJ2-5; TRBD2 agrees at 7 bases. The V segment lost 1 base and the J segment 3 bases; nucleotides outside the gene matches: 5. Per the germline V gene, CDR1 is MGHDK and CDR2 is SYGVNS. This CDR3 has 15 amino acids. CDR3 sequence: CASSEFGGGKETQYF. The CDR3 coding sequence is TGTGCCAGCAGTGAATTTGGGGGGGGAAAAGAGACCCAGTACTTC. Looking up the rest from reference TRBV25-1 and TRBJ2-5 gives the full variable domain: EADIYQTPRYLVIGTGKKITLECSQTMGHDKMYWYQQDPGMELHLIHYSYGVNSTEKGDLSSESTVSRIRTEHFPLTLESARPSHTSQYLCASSEFGGGKETQYFGPGTRLLVL.

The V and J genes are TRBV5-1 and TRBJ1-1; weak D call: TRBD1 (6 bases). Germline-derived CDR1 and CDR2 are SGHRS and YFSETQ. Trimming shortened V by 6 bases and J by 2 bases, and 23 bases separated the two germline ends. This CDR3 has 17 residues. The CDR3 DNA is TGCGCCAGCAAGGTCTCACCGGACAGTTGGGTAAACACTGAAGCTTTCTTT. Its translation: CASKVSPDSWVNTEAFF.

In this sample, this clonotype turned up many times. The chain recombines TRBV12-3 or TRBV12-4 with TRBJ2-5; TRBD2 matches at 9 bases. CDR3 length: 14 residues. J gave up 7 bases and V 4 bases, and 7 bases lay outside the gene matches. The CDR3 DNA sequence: TGTGCCAGCAGTTCGACTAGCGGTTACGGGACCCAGTACTTC. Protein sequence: CASSSTSGYGTQYF.

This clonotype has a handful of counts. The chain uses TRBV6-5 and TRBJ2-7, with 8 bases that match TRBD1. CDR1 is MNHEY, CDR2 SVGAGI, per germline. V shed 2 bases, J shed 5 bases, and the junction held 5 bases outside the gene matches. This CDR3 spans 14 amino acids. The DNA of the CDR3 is TGTGCCAGCAGTTACCTACAGGGGGGCCACGAGCAGTACTTC. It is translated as CASSYLQGGHEQYF.

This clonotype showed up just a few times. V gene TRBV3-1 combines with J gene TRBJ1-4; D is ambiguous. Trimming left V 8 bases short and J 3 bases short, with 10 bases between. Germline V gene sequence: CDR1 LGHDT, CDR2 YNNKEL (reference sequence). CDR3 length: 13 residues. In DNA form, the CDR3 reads TGTGCCAGCGGGCCAGCCCCTAATGAAAAACTGTTTTTT. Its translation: CASGPAPNEKLFF.

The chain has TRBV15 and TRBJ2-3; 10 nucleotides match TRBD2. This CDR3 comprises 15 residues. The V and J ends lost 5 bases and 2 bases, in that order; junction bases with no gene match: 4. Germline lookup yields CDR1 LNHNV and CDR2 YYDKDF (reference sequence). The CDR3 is CATSGLAVITDTQYF. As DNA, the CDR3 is TGTGCCACCAGCGGACTAGCGGTTATCACAGATACGCAGTATTTT.

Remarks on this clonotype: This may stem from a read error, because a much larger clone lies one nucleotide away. CDR3 protein: CASIRGTGELFF. In DNA, the CDR3 is TGTGCCAGCATTCGAGGGACCGGGGAGCTGTTTTTT. The chain links TRBV28 to TRBJ2-2; D perhaps matches TRBD2 (5 bases). This CDR3 has 12 residues. Germline V CDR1 and CDR2: MDHEN, SYDVKM. Deletions cut 7 bases from V and 5 bases from J, with 8 bases between.

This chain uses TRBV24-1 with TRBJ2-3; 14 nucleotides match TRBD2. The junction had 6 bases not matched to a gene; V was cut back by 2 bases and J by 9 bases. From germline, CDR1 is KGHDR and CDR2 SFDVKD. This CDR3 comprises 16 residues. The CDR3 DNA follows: TGTGCCACCAGTGATTCCGGGACTAGCGGGAGAGCGACGCAGTATTTT. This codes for CATSDSGTSGRATQYF.

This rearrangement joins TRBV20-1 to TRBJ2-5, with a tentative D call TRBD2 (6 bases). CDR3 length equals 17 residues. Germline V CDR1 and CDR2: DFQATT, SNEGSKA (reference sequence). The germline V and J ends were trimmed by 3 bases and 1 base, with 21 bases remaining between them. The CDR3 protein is CSASGGRTGSSQETQYF. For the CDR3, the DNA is TGCAGTGCTAGTGGAGGGAGAACAGGTTCGTCCCAAGAGACCCAGTACTTC.